Presented here are 10 T cell receptor beta chains from one specimen sequenced in a study of T cells in Graves' hyperthyroidism and ophthalmopathy. Amplified TCR beta CDR3 regions derived from RNA transcripts. The primer set for the first-round RT-PCR of the TCR CDR3 was HTBI. MiXCR was run by TCRdb on the multiplex PCR reads, yielding one entry per CDR3 protein. Among some 770,000 distinct CDR3 sequences listed, roughly 17% were seen once. The specimen sequenced was blood. Receptors were obtained from a man between 18 and 35 years old with Graves' hyperthyroidism.

The chain links TRBV3-1 to TRBJ2-1; D is possibly TRBD2 (6 bases). CDR1 is LGHDT and CDR2 is YNNKEL in the germline V gene (reference sequence). Trimming removed 6 bases at V and 7 bases at J, with 19 bases between. The CDR3 has 15 amino acids. CDR3 sequence reads: CASRSTRVGGNEQFF. CDR3 DNA sequence: TGTGCCAGCAGGTCAACTAGGGTGGGGGGTAATGAGCAGTTCTTC.

This clonotype was picked up many times. The chain joins TRBV30 to TRBJ2-7; 8 positions agree with TRBD1. This CDR3 has 11 amino acids. Germline CDR1 is GTSNPN and CDR2 is SVGIG (reference sequence). The ends lost 6 bases at V and 3 bases at J; junction bases unmatched: 1. The DNA for the CDR3 is TGTGCCTGCGGACAGGGCTACGAGCAGTACTTC. Its translation: CACGQGYEQYF.

The chain employs TRBV5-4 and TRBJ2-7, with TRBD2 matching over 11 bases. The CDR3 consists of 16 residues. Germline V CDR1 and CDR2: SGHNT, YYREEE (reference sequence). The V gene end was trimmed by 4 bases and the J gene end by 1 base; junction bases not matched to a gene: 7. CDR3 amino acids: CASSGIAGGISYEQYF. The CDR3 bases are TGTGCCAGCAGCGGGATAGCGGGAGGGATATCCTACGAGCAGTACTTC.

This clonotype occurred a few times. The chain employs TRBV30 and TRBJ2-7, with D possibly being TRBD2 (5 bases). The CDR3 runs 11 residues. The germline V and J ends were trimmed by 8 bases and 5 bases, with 13 bases remaining between them. The V gene's germline CDR1 is GTSNPN and CDR2 SVGIG (reference sequence). Written as DNA, the CDR3 is TGTGCCCTCGAGCAAGCGGACGAGCAGTACTTC. This sequence encodes CALEQADEQYF.

The genes are TRBV19 and TRBJ2-1; D perhaps matches TRBD2 (7 bases). This CDR3 comprises 16 residues. V was clipped by 2 bases and J by 3 bases, with 14 bases between them. Germline V gives CDR1 LNHDA, CDR2 SQIVND (reference sequence). CDR3 DNA sequence: TGTGCCAGTAGTATACGCCGGGGAGGGGGCTACAATGAGCAGTTCTTC. Its protein product is CASSIRRGGGYNEQFF.

Worth noting for this clonotype: A read error is possible here, since a much larger clone lies one base away. The CDR3 is CASSLAGSGTDTQYF. CDR3 nucleotides: TGTGCCAGCAGCTTGGCCGGGAGTGGCACAGATACGCAGTATTTT. The chain combines TRBV5-6 with TRBJ2-3; a weak D match, TRBD2 (6 bases). Trimming removed 0 bases from V and 1 base from J, with 9 bases in between. CDR1 is SGHDT, CDR2 YYEEEE, per germline. The CDR3 runs to 15 residues.

The CDR3 DNA sequence: TGTGCCATCCGGGCCCTAAGTAGGACTGAAGCTTTCTTT. This gives the protein CAIRALSRTEAFF. The genes are TRBV10-3 and TRBJ1-1; the D is unclear. The ends were cut back, 8 bases at V and 5 bases at J, with 15 bases in the middle. Per germline, CDR1 ENHRY and CDR2 SYGVKD. The CDR3 loop spans 13 amino acids.

This clonotype was observed many times. V is TRBV11-2 and J is TRBJ2-7, with TRBD1 identical over 9 bases. The V gene's germline CDR1 is SGHAT and CDR2 FQNNGV. The CDR3 extends over 15 amino acids. The J segment lost 6 bases and the V segment lost 4 bases, leaving 10 bases of the junction unmatched. CDR3 amino acids: CASSSPGQGRPEQYF. CDR3 DNA sequence: TGTGCCAGCAGCTCGCCGGGACAGGGTCGGCCCGAGCAGTACTTC.

In its sample, this clonotype was seen a few times. The junction departs from the called germline gene at one end, perhaps through a read error. This chain joins TRBV7-2 and TRBJ2-1; possibly TRBD2 for D (6 bases). Germline CDR1 and CDR2: SGHTA and FQGNSA. This CDR3 comprises 14 residues. The CDR3 sequence is CAGSPGVGRNEQFF. DNA of the CDR3: TGTGCCGGCAGCCCTGGCGTGGGGAGGAATGAGCAGTTCTTC.

This chain joins TRBV29-1 and TRBJ2-1; D remains unclear. With 0 bases removed from V and 6 bases from J, the gap between germline ends came to 9 bases. Per germline, CDR1 SQVTM and CDR2 ANQGSEA. This CDR3 has 13 residues. The CDR3 region has the DNA TGCAGCGTTGAAGATCTCCCGGGCAATGAGCAGTTCTTC. Its translation: CSVEDLPGNEQFF.